A single sample is the source of the 28 T cell receptor beta chains below, sequenced in a study of CD8+ T cells in alopecia areata. cDNA prepared by RNA extraction and subsequent reverse transcription served as the template for sequencing. Clones were read by immunoSEQ multiplex PCR, and TCRdb kept only the in-frame ones, dropping some. The top ten clones hold 0.45% of a sample with over 200,000 clones, more than 45% of them seen once. Sequenced here: CD4+ T cells sorted from blood, sampled at week 0. The receptors derive from a human donor with alopecia areata.

The rearrangement uses TRBV5-6 and TRBJ2-2, with 14 bases that match TRBD2. J was trimmed by 7 bases and V by 4 bases; bases with no gene match: 9. Germline V gene data show CDR1 as SGHDT and CDR2 as YYEEEE. The CDR3 is 17 residues long. The CDR3 sequence is CASSPGLAGVSDGELFF. The CDR3, as DNA: TGTGCCAGCAGCCCGGGACTAGCGGGAGTGTCGGACGGGGAGCTGTTTTTT.

V gene TRBV29-1 combines with J gene TRBJ1-1; TRBD1 might be the D (5 bases). There are 13 residues in the CDR3. V lost 3 bases and J lost 0, with 8 bases in between. In germline, CDR1 is SQVTM, CDR2 ANQGSEA. CDR3 coding DNA: TGCAGCGTTGAGCAGGGTATGAACACTGAAGCTTTCTTT. Encoded protein: CSVEQGMNTEAFF.

This clone occurred a few times. A much larger clone differs by one base, so this may be a read error. Other DNA variants within this sample encode the same CDR3. The genes are TRBV4-1 and TRBJ1-4; tentatively, D is TRBD1 (5 bases). The CDR3 spans 15 residues. Germline V CDR1 and CDR2: MGHRA, YSYEKL. V lost 0 bases to trimming and J lost 4 bases, with 9 bases between them. CDR3 coding DNA: TGCGCCAGCAGCCAAGATGGGGGATATAATGAAAAACTGTTTTTT. Residues: CASSQDGGYNEKLFF.

This chain joins TRBV4-1 and TRBJ2-3; TRBD2 matches at 11 bases. The CDR3 runs to 17 residues. The J segment lost 5 bases and the V segment lost 4 bases, leaving 11 bases of the junction unmatched. Germline V gene data show CDR1 as MGHRA and CDR2 as YSYEKL. In nucleotides, the CDR3 is TGCGCCAGCAGCCGCCCAGGGGGGACTAGCGGCGGAGATACGCAGTATTTT. Translation: CASSRPGGTSGGDTQYF.

This chain links TRBV7-3 with TRBJ2-1; D is unresolved. V lost 0 bases to trimming and J lost 10 bases, with 10 bases between them. CDR3 length: 13 amino acids. Germline V gives CDR1 SGHTA, CDR2 FQGTGA. CDR3 coding DNA: TGTGCCAGCAGCTTAACCTCTTCAGCGGAGCAGTTCTTC. Translated: CASSLTSSAEQFF.

About this clone: This specimen includes other DNA sequences encoding the same CDR3. V and J are TRBV7-8 and TRBJ2-1; TRBD2 aligns across 9 bases. V lost 1 base to trimming and J lost 5 bases; unmatched junction nucleotides: 3. The CDR3 spans 15 residues. Germline CDR1 is SGHVS and CDR2 is FQNEAQ. The CDR3 reads CASSLGLAGNNEQFF. In DNA, the CDR3 is TGTGCCAGCAGCTTAGGGCTAGCGGGGAACAATGAGCAGTTCTTC.

The chain combines TRBV9 with TRBJ2-3; unclear D gene. The germline gives CDR1 SGDLS, CDR2 YYNGEE. The CDR3 is 16 residues long. V lost 0 bases and J lost 0, with 11 bases in between. CDR3 residues: CASSVGFTTSTDTQYF. In DNA form, the CDR3 reads TGTGCCAGCAGCGTAGGTTTTACAACTAGCACAGATACGCAGTATTTT.

The gene calls are TRBV7-9 and TRBJ2-1, with 11 bases matching TRBD2. From germline, CDR1 is SEHNR and CDR2 FQNEAQ (reference sequence). The CDR3 length is 18 residues. Trimming removed 0 bases from V and 6 bases from J; junction bases left unmatched: 10. This CDR3 reads CASSLALYSGRAINEQFF. The CDR3 DNA sequence: TGTGCCAGCAGCTTAGCTCTGTATAGCGGGAGGGCGATCAATGAGCAGTTCTTC.

In this sample, this clone turned up a few times. The chain has TRBV20-1 and TRBJ1-2; D gene uncertain. Germline CDR1 reads DFQATT; CDR2 reads SNEGSKA (reference sequence). The germline V and J ends were trimmed by 4 bases and 7 bases, with 7 bases remaining between them. CDR3 length: 10 amino acids. CDR3 DNA sequence: TGCAGTGCTAAGGGAAGTGGCTACACCTTC. It yields the protein CSAKGSGYTF.

The V gene is TRBV7-9, the J gene TRBJ2-1, with D perhaps given as TRBD1 or TRBD2 (5 bases each). Trimming shortened V by 1 base and J by 5 bases, and 15 bases separated the two germline ends. The germline V gene has CDR1 SEHNR and CDR2 FQNEAQ (reference sequence). This CDR3 spans 16 amino acids. CDR3 residues: CASSLGGAVGNNEQFF. The CDR3 region has the DNA TGTGCCAGCAGCTTAGGAGGGGCTGTAGGGAACAATGAGCAGTTCTTC.

The V call is TRBV19, the J call TRBJ1-5; 8 positions match TRBD1. The J segment lost 6 bases and the V segment lost 1 base, leaving 8 bases of the junction unmatched. The CDR3 consists of 16 residues. Germline lookup yields CDR1 LNHDA and CDR2 SQIVND (reference sequence). In DNA form, the CDR3 reads TGTGCCAGTAGTATAGGTCTCCGGACAGGGAGTCAGCCCCAGCATTTT. It encodes CASSIGLRTGSQPQHF.

This rearrangement joins TRBV2 to TRBJ1-2; 9 positions match TRBD1. The junction had 10 bases not matched to a gene; V was cut back by 3 bases and J by 2 bases. The CDR3 has 17 residues. Germline V lookup: CDR1 SNHLY, CDR2 FYNNEI. Written as DNA, the CDR3 is TGTGCCAGCAGTGATCGGACAGGGGCGAGGAGGAACTATGGCTACACCTTC. Protein product: CASSDRTGARRNYGYTF.

The gene calls are TRBV7-2 and TRBJ1-5, with 7 bases identical to TRBD1. CDR3 length: 14 amino acids. The trim removed 5 bases at V and 1 base at J, leaving 2 bases unmatched. In germline, CDR1 is SGHTA, CDR2 FQGNSA. This CDR3 is CASSLTGSNQPQHF. The DNA for the CDR3 is TGTGCCAGCAGCCTGACAGGGAGCAATCAGCCCCAGCATTTT.

The chain employs TRBV13 and TRBJ2-7; either TRBD1 or TRBD2 may supply D (6 bases each). Trimming took 6 bases from V and 4 from J, leaving 16 bases between them. Per the germline V gene, CDR1 is PRHDT and CDR2 is FYEKMQ (reference sequence). The CDR3 extends over 14 amino acids. The DNA for the CDR3 is TGTGCCAGCAGGCAGGCGGGACACCGGTACGAGCAGTACTTC. This translates into CASRQAGHRYEQYF.

This chain uses TRBV2 with TRBJ1-1, with 8 bases identical to TRBD1. Trimming removed 6 bases from V and 1 base from J; junction bases left unmatched: 7. Germline lookup yields CDR1 SNHLY and CDR2 FYNNEI. The CDR3 sequence is 15 residues long. In DNA, the CDR3 is TGTGCCAGCAGAGAATCCGGGACAGGGAACACTGAAGCTTTCTTT. As protein: CASRESGTGNTEAFF.

This clone was seen only once. The chain couples TRBV2 to TRBJ2-7; D is unresolved. The germline V gene encodes CDR1 SNHLY and CDR2 FYNNEI. V was clipped by 1 base and J by 6 bases, with 4 bases between them. This CDR3 spans 11 amino acids. The CDR3 nucleotides read TGTGCCAGCAGTGAAGTCACCGAGCAGTACTTC. It codes for CASSEVTEQYF.

The chain is built from TRBV4-1 and TRBJ1-5; no clear D. Germline V gene sequence: CDR1 MGHRA, CDR2 YSYEKL. This CDR3 region has 16 residues. V lost 0 bases to trimming and J lost 4 bases, with 13 bases between them. In DNA form, the CDR3 reads TGCGCCAGCAGCCAAGAGGCGGCAGCTTATAATCAGCCCCAGCATTTT. Translation gives CASSQEAAAYNQPQHF.

This clone was seen only a few times. This chain uses TRBV5-1 with TRBJ2-3, with D possibly being TRBD2 (6 bases). Germline V lookup: CDR1 SGHRS, CDR2 YFSETQ. This CDR3 comprises 18 residues. The V and J ends lost 4 bases and 4 bases respectively, with 25 bases between them. The CDR3 DNA is TGCGCCAGCAGCCCTCTTATTCACCTAGCGAAGTACCCAGATACGCAGTATTTT. Amino acid sequence: CASSPLIHLAKYPDTQYF.

Only a few counts were recorded for this clone. This rearrangement joins TRBV19 to TRBJ1-2; D unclear. This CDR3 comprises 14 residues. Trimming removed 3 bases at V and 7 bases at J, with 15 bases between. Germline CDR1 LNHDA, CDR2 SQIVND (reference sequence). CDR3 DNA sequence: TGTGCCAGTAGTATTGCCGGGGATCGTGGTGGCTACACCTTC. Translated: CASSIAGDRGGYTF.

This chain joins TRBV20-1 and TRBJ2-5; tentative D call: TRBD1 (5 bases). This CDR3 spans 11 amino acids. CDR1 and CDR2 from the germline V gene are DFQATT and SNEGSKA (reference sequence). This CDR3 reads CSSGQLETQYF. As DNA, the CDR3 is TGCAGCTCCGGACAACTAGAGACCCAGTACTTC.

This rearrangement joins TRBV6-5 to TRBJ1-5; 8 nucleotides match TRBD1. The trim removed 6 bases at V and 5 bases at J, leaving 3 bases unmatched. Germline V lookup: CDR1 MNHEY, CDR2 SVGAGI. The CDR3 consists of 13 residues. CDR3 sequence: CASRVTGDQPQHF. DNA for the CDR3: TGTGCCAGCAGGGTGACAGGGGATCAGCCCCAGCATTTT.

This chain uses TRBV15 with TRBJ1-5; D gene unclear. There are 11 residues in the CDR3. The V gene lost 3 bases and the J gene lost 6 bases, with 3 bases spanning the gap. In germline, CDR1 is LNHNV, CDR2 YYDKDF (reference sequence). In DNA, the CDR3 is TGTGCCACCAGCAGTCCTCAGCCCCAGCATTTT. Translated: CATSSPQPQHF.

The chain recombines TRBV7-8 with TRBJ1-1; D call uncertain. The V end lost 6 bases, the J end lost 5 bases, and 7 bases lay between the germline ends. There are 11 residues in the CDR3. Germline loops: CDR1 SGHVS, CDR2 FQNEAQ. The CDR3 reads CASSRTTEAFF. The CDR3 bases are TGTGCCAGCAGTCGGACGACTGAAGCTTTCTTT. The full variable domain, in which reference TRBV7-8 and TRBJ1-1 provide the parts outside the CDR3, is GAGVSQSPRYKVAKRGQDVALRCDPISGHVSLFWYQQALGQGPEFLTYFQNEAQLDKSGLPSDRFFAERPEGSVSTLKIQRTQQEDSAVYLCASSRTTEAFFGQGTRLTVV.

The chain combines TRBV30 with TRBJ2-1, with 11 bases aligning to TRBD2. Germline V gene data show CDR1 as GTSNPN and CDR2 as SVGIG (reference sequence). The junction had 11 bases not matched to a gene; V was cut back by 3 bases and J by 10 bases. The CDR3 runs 15 residues. The CDR3 is CAWSSGLAAKGEQFF. The DNA for the CDR3 is TGTGCCTGGAGCTCGGGACTAGCGGCGAAAGGGGAGCAGTTCTTC.

CDR3 sequence: CASSLLPSGPSGANVLTF. The DNA for the CDR3 is TGCGCCAGCAGCCTCCTACCTAGTGGACCCTCTGGGGCCAACGTCCTGACTTTC. The chain uses TRBV4-1 and TRBJ2-6; D is unclear. The CDR3 is made up of 18 amino acids. The V and J ends lost 4 bases and 0 bases respectively, with 16 bases between them. The germline gives CDR1 MGHRA, CDR2 YSYEKL.

This clone was detected only a few times. The V gene is TRBV7-9, the J gene TRBJ2-7; D not certain. CDR3 length: 12 amino acids. The V gene lost 2 bases and the J gene lost 6 bases, with 8 bases spanning the gap. Germline CDR1 is SEHNR and CDR2 is FQNEAQ (reference sequence). CDR3 amino acids: CASSLPAIEQYF. Here the CDR3 DNA reads TGTGCCAGCAGCTTACCAGCTATCGAGCAGTACTTC.

The chain uses TRBV6-1 and TRBJ2-7; no firm D call. CDR1 and CDR2 from the germline V gene are MNHNS and SASEGT. CDR3 length: 12 residues. V was pared by 2 bases and J by 4 bases, with 6 bases between. This CDR3 reads CASSETSYEQYF. Here the CDR3 DNA reads TGTGCCAGCAGTGAAACAAGTTACGAGCAGTACTTC.

With regard to this clone: The sample holds other DNA sequences that translate to the same CDR3. The chain links TRBV30 to TRBJ2-1; D unclear. This CDR3 is 11 amino acids long. Germline CDR1 and CDR2: GTSNPN and SVGIG (reference sequence). The V end was cut by 2 bases, the J end by 4 bases, with 3 bases between. The CDR3 sequence: CAWSKYNEQFF. The CDR3 nucleotides are TGTGCCTGGAGTAAGTACAATGAGCAGTTCTTC.